Following are 32 T cell receptor beta chains from one sample sequenced in a study of T cell responses to AZD1222 COVID-19 vaccine. Data came from immunoSEQ multiplex PCR; TCRdb stores just in-frame clones and leaves some out. This sample has 250,000 to 300,000 clones; almost 95% occur once, and the top ten carry around 0.6%. Source: peripheral blood, taken 28 days after the second AZD1222 dose. These receptors were taken from an adult who received the AZD1222 COVID-19 vaccine.

V and J are TRBV4-2 and TRBJ2-1, with 10 nucleotides matching TRBD2. Trimming at V came to 4 bases and at J to 1 base, leaving 7 bases not matched to a gene. Germline V CDR1 and CDR2: LGHNA, YNFKEQ. The CDR3 is made up of 17 amino acids. The CDR3 DNA reads as TGTGCCAGCAGCCTCGGACTAGCGGAAGTATCCTACAATGAGCAGTTCTTC. Encoded protein: CASSLGLAEVSYNEQFF.

This sequence joins TRBV18 and TRBJ1-5; tentatively, D is TRBD1 (6 bases). This CDR3 region has 15 residues. In germline, CDR1 is KGHSH, CDR2 LQKENI. V shed 2 bases and J shed 3 bases, with 11 bases lying between them. As DNA, the CDR3 is TGTGCCAGCTCACCAGGGGACATCCCCAATCAGCCCCAGCATTTT. Protein sequence: CASSPGDIPNQPQHF.

The gene calls are TRBV25-1 and TRBJ1-2; D might be TRBD1 (5 bases). The germline CDR1 and CDR2 sequences are MGHDK and SYGVNS. The CDR3 loop spans 15 amino acids. Trimming stripped 1 base from V and 8 bases from J, with 17 bases between. For the CDR3, the DNA is TGTGCCAGCAGTGAATGGAGTGAGGGGTGGAAGGGCTACACCTTC. It yields the protein CASSEWSEGWKGYTF.

The chain combines TRBV7-2 with TRBJ2-4; 11 bases fit TRBD2. Germline lookup yields CDR1 SGHTA and CDR2 FQGNSA. V gave up 0 bases and J gave up 4 bases; unmatched junction bases: 2. The CDR3 spans 16 residues. DNA for the CDR3: TGTGCCAGCAGCTTAGCTAGCGGGAGGGTGAAAAACATTCAGTACTTC. Translation: CASSLASGRVKNIQYF.

This chain joins TRBV2 and TRBJ1-1; D is unresolved. This CDR3 spans 15 amino acids. V was trimmed by 8 bases and J by 0 bases, leaving 16 bases between them. Germline V gene lookup returns CDR1 SNHLY and CDR2 FYNNEI. CDR3 region: CASRGLASVNTEAFF. The CDR3 nucleotides read TGTGCCAGCCGTGGGTTGGCGTCTGTGAACACTGAAGCTTTCTTT.

The chain combines TRBV27 with TRBJ2-7; D is unclear. Trimming took 5 bases from V and 9 from J, leaving 14 bases between them. Per the germline V gene, CDR1 is MNHEY and CDR2 is SMNVEV (reference sequence). This CDR3 is built from 12 residues. The CDR3 here is CASSGGPSRQYF. Written as DNA, the CDR3 is TGTGCCAGCAGTGGTGGGCCTTCAAGGCAGTACTTC.

The chain recombines TRBV25-1 with TRBJ1-3, with D uncertain. V dropped 6 bases and J dropped 4 bases, with 10 bases sitting between them. Germline loops: CDR1 MGHDK, CDR2 SYGVNS. This CDR3 comprises 13 residues. CDR3 region: CASSSDGGNTIYF. DNA of the CDR3: TGTGCCAGCAGCTCGGACGGCGGAAACACCATATATTTT.

The rearrangement uses TRBV2 and TRBJ2-7, with D unclear. Trimming left V 3 bases short and J 2 bases short, with 8 bases between. The CDR3 runs 13 residues. Germline V CDR1 and CDR2: SNHLY, FYNNEI. The DNA for the CDR3 is TGTGCCAGCAGTGACGGATTCGCCTACGAGCAGTACTTC. It codes for CASSDGFAYEQYF.

J is TRBJ1-2 and V is TRBV12-5, with 7 bases identical to TRBD1. The V gene's germline CDR1 is LGHNT and CDR2 FRNRAP. Trimming took 7 bases from V and 4 from J; bases not matched to a gene: 12. The CDR3 spans 15 residues. CDR3 in amino acids: CASALGTANFYGYTF. DNA for the CDR3: TGTGCTAGTGCCTTAGGGACAGCCAACTTCTATGGCTACACCTTC.

This rearrangement joins TRBV3-1 (or the pseudogene TRBV3-2) to TRBJ1-2; D might be TRBD1 (6 bases). V lost 5 bases, J lost 3 bases, and 7 bases lay in between. Looked up from germline, CDR1 is LGHDT and CDR2 is YNNKEL (reference sequence). This CDR3 region has 12 residues. CDR3 loop: CASSAGDYGYTF. Written as DNA, the CDR3 is TGTGCCAGCAGCGCAGGGGACTATGGCTACACCTTC.

The V and J genes are TRBV15 and TRBJ1-1, with 9 bases fitting TRBD1. In germline, CDR1 is LNHNV, CDR2 YYDKDF (reference sequence). Losses at the gene ends were 1 base for V and 1 base for J; bases not matched to a gene: 13. There are 19 residues in the CDR3. Here the CDR3 reads CATSRGQGVFHNGNTEAFF. The CDR3 DNA reads as TGTGCCACCAGCAGAGGACAGGGGGTTTTTCATAATGGGAACACTGAAGCTTTCTTT.

This rearrangement joins TRBV4-2 to TRBJ1-1, with D perhaps matching TRBD1 (6 bases). In germline, CDR1 is LGHNA, CDR2 YNFKEQ. The CDR3 spans 14 residues. V was clipped by 4 bases and J by 1 base, with 10 bases between them. Here the CDR3 DNA reads TGTGCCAGCAGCCCCGAGACAGGGAACACTGAAGCTTTCTTT. It translates to CASSPETGNTEAFF.

This chain links TRBV2 with TRBJ1-1; tentatively, D is TRBD1 (6 bases). The CDR3 runs 15 residues. V dropped 3 bases and J dropped 3 bases, with 14 bases sitting between them. Germline V gene lookup returns CDR1 SNHLY and CDR2 FYNNEI. This CDR3 reads CASSDDRLGDTEAFF. CDR3 in DNA: TGTGCCAGCAGTGATGACAGGTTGGGGGACACTGAAGCTTTCTTT.

This sequence joins TRBV29-1 and TRBJ2-3; 7 bases match TRBD1. Germline V gives CDR1 SQVTM, CDR2 ANQGSEA. V shed 4 bases, J shed 6 bases, and the junction held 4 bases outside the gene matches. CDR3 size: 12 residues. The CDR3 sequence is CSVVRGSDTQYF. As DNA, the CDR3 is TGCAGCGTTGTCAGGGGGTCGGATACGCAGTATTTT.

The chain links TRBV5-1 to TRBJ2-3; the D gene could be TRBD1 or TRBD2 (5 bases each). The CDR3 runs to 13 residues. Trimming removed 2 bases from V and 4 bases from J, with 8 bases in between. Germline V CDR1 and CDR2: SGHRS, YFSETQ. The CDR3 loop is CASSFRDADTQYF. In nucleotides, the CDR3 is TGCGCCAGCAGCTTCCGGGACGCAGATACGCAGTATTTT.

The chain carries TRBV28 and TRBJ2-3, with 7 nucleotides matching TRBD2. The germline V gene encodes CDR1 MDHEN and CDR2 SYDVKM. This CDR3 has 17 amino acids. V shed 3 bases and J 5 bases; nucleotides not matched to a gene: 14. As DNA, the CDR3 is TGTGCCAGCAGTTTCCCCGGTCGGGGGAGGGGAGGAGATACGCAGTATTTT. It translates to CASSFPGRGRGGDTQYF.

The chain has TRBV9 and TRBJ1-4; 9 bases are a match to TRBD1. Germline CDR1 SGDLS, CDR2 YYNGEE. The CDR3 sequence is 15 residues long. V gave up 4 bases and J gave up 5 bases; unmatched junction bases: 6. The DNA for the CDR3 is TGTGCCAGCAGCCCAGGAGGACAGGGGAATGAAAAACTGTTTTTT. Residues: CASSPGGQGNEKLFF.

The chain employs TRBV24-1 and TRBJ2-2; 7 nucleotides agree with TRBD1. CDR3 length equals 13 residues. After removal of 9 bases from V and 5 bases from J, the junction contained 5 bases not matched to a gene. Germline CDR1 reads KGHDR; CDR2 reads SFDVKD. The CDR3 bases are TGTGCCACCGGCAGGGGGATAACCGGGGAGCTGTTTTTT. Translation: CATGRGITGELFF.

This rearrangement joins TRBV28 to TRBJ1-5, with D hard to call. The CDR3 runs to 15 residues. V was trimmed by 4 bases and J by 1 base, leaving 11 bases between them. Germline V CDR1 and CDR2: MDHEN, SYDVKM. The CDR3 region has the DNA TGTGCCAGCAGTTCTCGCCCCGGGAGCAATCAGCCCCAGCATTTT. This gives the protein CASSSRPGSNQPQHF.

This chain joins TRBV14 and TRBJ2-1; D uncertain. The CDR3 extends over 15 amino acids. With 4 bases removed from V and 0 bases from J, the gap between germline ends came to 10 bases. Per germline, CDR1 SGHDN and CDR2 FVKESK. CDR3 in amino acids: CASSLADSSYNEQFF. CDR3 nucleotides: TGTGCCAGCAGCCTCGCCGATAGCTCCTACAATGAGCAGTTCTTC.

The gene calls are TRBV28 and TRBJ2-3, with 8 bases identical to TRBD2. Per germline, CDR1 MDHEN and CDR2 SYDVKM. The CDR3 is 16 amino acids. After removal of 1 base from V and 3 bases from J, the junction contained 6 bases not matched to a gene. CDR3 nucleotide sequence: TGTGCCAGCAGTTTATCCCCTAGCGGGTTTACAGATACGCAGTATTTT. Translation gives CASSLSPSGFTDTQYF.

V is TRBV6-5 and J is TRBJ2-7; D is perhaps TRBD2 (6 bases). Germline V gene sequence: CDR1 MNHEY, CDR2 SVGAGI. The CDR3 sequence is 13 residues long. Trimming shortened V by 2 bases and J by 6 bases, and 11 bases separated the two germline ends. For the CDR3, the DNA is TGTGCCAGCAGTTACCCAGAGGAGGGCGAGCAGTACTTC. Protein sequence: CASSYPEEGEQYF.

The genes are TRBV21-1 and TRBJ1-1; no check of the table's D call, TRBD1, against the DNA was made. TRBV21-1 is an annotated pseudogene. The CDR3 extends over 15 amino acids. The DNA of the CDR3 is TGTGCCAGCAGCCCTGGGACAGGTTTGAACACTGAAGCTTTCTTT. It encodes CASSPGTGLNTEAFF.

Remarks on this clone: The sample contains more than one DNA sequence encoding this CDR3. The chain recombines TRBV5-1 with TRBJ1-1; D may be TRBD1 (5 bases). Trimming removed 1 base at V and 3 bases at J, with 10 bases between. CDR1 and CDR2 from the germline V gene are SGHRS and YFSETQ. The CDR3 extends over 14 amino acids. The CDR3 nucleotides read TGCGCCAGCAGCTTGCAGGGATCAGACACTGAAGCTTTCTTT. This gives the protein CASSLQGSDTEAFF. The whole variable domain, filled in from reference TRBV5-1 and TRBJ1-1, reads KAGVTQTPRYLIKTRGQQVTLSCSPISGHRSVSWYQQTPGQGLQFLFEYFSETQRNKGNFPGRFSGRQFSNSRSEMNVSTLELGDSALYLCASSLQGSDTEAFFGQGTRLTVV.

The chain uses TRBV15 and TRBJ1-3; possibly TRBD1 for D (6 bases). Germline CDR1 and CDR2: LNHNV and YYDKDF (reference sequence). V was clipped by 5 bases and J by 7 bases, with 21 bases between them. CDR3 length equals 16 residues. This CDR3 reads CATSGGWGPPWNTIYF. The CDR3 nucleotides read TGTGCCACCAGCGGGGGGTGGGGGCCCCCCTGGAACACCATATATTTT.

The V call is TRBV7-9, the J call TRBJ1-2; D might be TRBD1 (6 bases). Germline V gives CDR1 SEHNR, CDR2 FQNEAQ (reference sequence). The CDR3 sequence is 13 residues long. V was cut by 4 bases and J by 5 bases, with 11 bases left in between. The CDR3 spells CASSSTGAYGYTF. CDR3 DNA: TGTGCCAGCAGCTCGACAGGAGCTTATGGCTACACCTTC.

The chain employs TRBV5-1 and TRBJ2-2; no clear D. The CDR3 is made up of 14 amino acids. Germline CDR1 and CDR2: SGHRS and YFSETQ. V shed 0 bases and J shed 2 bases, with 5 bases lying between them. The CDR3 spells CASSLAVNTGELFF. The DNA of the CDR3 is TGCGCCAGCAGCTTGGCCGTTAACACCGGGGAGCTGTTTTTT.

The chain uses TRBV12-3 or TRBV12-4 and TRBJ1-5, with unresolved D. V dropped 5 bases and J dropped 7 bases, with 12 bases sitting between them. This CDR3 is 13 amino acids long. The CDR3 region has the DNA TGTGCCAGCAGTATTTCTGAGGGCCAGCCCCAGCATTTT. Residues: CASSISEGQPQHF.

This sequence joins TRBV9 and TRBJ1-1, with D perhaps matching TRBD1 (5 bases). From germline, CDR1 is SGDLS and CDR2 YYNGEE. Trimming shortened V by 3 bases and J by 6 bases, and 12 bases separated the two germline ends. The length of the CDR3 is 13 residues. The DNA for the CDR3 is TGTGCCAGCAGCGGGGACCAATGGTCTGAAGCTTTCTTT. Encoded protein: CASSGDQWSEAFF.

The chain has TRBV7-3 and TRBJ1-3; 7 bases fit TRBD1. V trimming: 5 bases; J trimming: 2 bases; junction bases outside the gene matches: 3. The CDR3 length is 14 residues. CDR1 and CDR2 (germline): SGHTA, FQGTGA. The CDR3 loop is CASSQTGTGNTIYF. The CDR3 nucleotides are TGTGCCAGCAGCCAGACAGGGACTGGAAACACCATATATTTT. Filled out from reference TRBV7-3 and TRBJ1-3, the complete variable domain reads GAGVSQTPSNKVTEKGKYVELRCDPISGHTALYWYRQSLGQGPEFLIYFQGTGAADDSGLPNDRFFAVRPEGSVSTLKIQRTERGDSAVYLCASSQTGTGNTIYFGEGSWLTVV.

The V call is TRBV7-9, the J call TRBJ1-1; tentatively, D is TRBD1 (6 bases). V was shortened by 1 base and J by 9 bases, with 9 bases between the two germline ends. Per germline, CDR1 SEHNR and CDR2 FQNEAQ (reference sequence). The CDR3 covers 12 residues. As DNA, the CDR3 is TGTGCCAGCAGCTTAGGGGACACCCAAGCTTTCTTT. Amino acid sequence: CASSLGDTQAFF.

The chain joins TRBV4-3 to TRBJ2-7; D is perhaps TRBD2 (5 bases). The CDR3 covers 14 residues. Deletions cut 1 base from V and 5 bases from J, with 12 bases between. Per germline, CDR1 LGHNA and CDR2 YSLEER. The CDR3 spells CASSQVTGIHEQYF. The DNA for the CDR3 is TGCGCCAGCAGCCAAGTAACCGGGATCCACGAGCAGTACTTC.